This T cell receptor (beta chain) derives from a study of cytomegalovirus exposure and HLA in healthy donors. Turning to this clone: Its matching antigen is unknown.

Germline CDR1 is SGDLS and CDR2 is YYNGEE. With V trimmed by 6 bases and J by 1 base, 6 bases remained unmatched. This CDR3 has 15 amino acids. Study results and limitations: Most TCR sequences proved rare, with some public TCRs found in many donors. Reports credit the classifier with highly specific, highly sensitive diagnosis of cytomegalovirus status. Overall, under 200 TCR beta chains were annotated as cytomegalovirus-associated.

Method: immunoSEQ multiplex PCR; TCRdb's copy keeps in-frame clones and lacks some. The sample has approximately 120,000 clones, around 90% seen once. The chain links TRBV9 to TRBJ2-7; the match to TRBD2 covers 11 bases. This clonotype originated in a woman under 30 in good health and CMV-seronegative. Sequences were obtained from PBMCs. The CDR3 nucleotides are TGTGCCAGCACCGCAGGACTAGCGGGTTCCTACGAGCAGTACTTC. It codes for CASTAGLAGSYEQYF. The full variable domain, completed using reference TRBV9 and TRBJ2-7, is DSGVTQTPKHLITATGQRVTLRCSPRSGDLSVYWYQQSLDQGLQFLIQYYNGEERAKGNILERFSAQQFPDLHSELNLSSLELGDSALYFCASTAGLAGSYEQYFGPGTRLTVT.